This T cell receptor beta chain is from a study of human CD8 memory T cell subsets. Libraries for TCR beta were constructed using UMI-labeled 5' RACE. TCRdb re-called the 5' RACE reads; one entry per CDR3 protein, DNA not given. The data include more than 5,500 distinct CDR3 sequences; the top ten clones carry roughly 25%. CCR7+ PD-1+ TIGIT+ early memory CD8+ T cells with exhausted-like traits constituted the TPEX cells. The CDR3 length is 12 residues. CDR1 MGHDK and CDR2 SYGVNS come from the germline V gene. The genes are TRBV25-1 and TRBJ1-2; without DNA, the TCRdb call of TRBD1 cannot be checked. Sequenced: CD8+ T cells from PBMCs. This TCR derives from a human donor in good health. CDR3 residues: CASWRQVDGYTF.